Shown below are 24 T cell receptor beta chains from a single sample sequenced in a study of shared clonotypes between healthy human individuals (dated by TCRdb to 2018 to 2020). For the CD8 naive samples, CD45RO-negative cells were positively selected for CCR7, yielding a CD45RA+CCR7+ population from which TemRA cells were excluded. Receptor libraries were prepared by the immunoSEQ multiplex PCR assay. The table was pulled from immuneACCESS by TCRdb, which kept in-frame rearrangements only. Such tables lose some clones; where checked, under half of the loss comes from unresolved V genes, and the rest has no known cause. The sample table lists about 2.2 million clones, around 93% of them with a count of one. The ten most abundant clones make up under 2% of the sample. Sequenced input: naive CD8+ T cells from PBMCs. Per the publication, the cell subset or site label means: CD45RA+CCR7+. The receptors originated from a man in his late teens or twenties in good health. Some clones in this sample may be carry-over from other donors' samples.

The rearrangement joins TRBV2 to TRBJ2-3; 10 nucleotides line up with TRBD1. V gave up 6 bases and J gave up 3 bases; unmatched junction bases: 6. From germline, CDR1 is SNHLY and CDR2 FYNNEI. The CDR3 sequence is 15 residues long. The CDR3 protein is CASREPGQGTDTQYF. In DNA, the CDR3 is TGTGCCAGCAGGGAACCGGGACAGGGGACAGATACGCAGTATTTT.

The chain carries TRBV28 and TRBJ2-7, with D unresolved. CDR3 length equals 15 residues. The germline gives CDR1 MDHEN, CDR2 SYDVKM. V was cut by 5 bases and J by 3 bases, with 17 bases left in between. The CDR3 region is CASSLRRQVIYEQYF. CDR3 bases: TGTGCCAGCAGTCTACGCCGCCAGGTAATCTACGAGCAGTACTTC.

This chain joins TRBV27 and TRBJ2-2; D could derive from TRBD1 or TRBD2 (5 bases each). This CDR3 is 14 amino acids long. Germline loops: CDR1 MNHEY, CDR2 SMNVEV (reference sequence). The ends were cut back, 7 bases at V and 6 bases at J, with 15 bases in the middle. The CDR3 protein is CASTYMWGSGELFF. CDR3 nucleotide sequence: TGTGCCAGCACCTATATGTGGGGGTCCGGGGAGCTGTTTTTT.

V is TRBV10-2 and J is TRBJ2-2; the D call may be TRBD1 or TRBD2 (5 bases each). Germline lookup yields CDR1 WSHSY and CDR2 SAAADI. The CDR3 totals 15 residues. V lost 3 bases and J lost 4, with 12 bases in between. The CDR3 loop reads CASSDGGWGTGELFF. The CDR3 DNA reads TGCGCCAGCAGTGATGGGGGATGGGGCACCGGGGAGCTGTTTTTT.

J is TRBJ2-5 and V is TRBV9; 14 positions agree with TRBD2. Germline CDR1 is SGDLS and CDR2 is YYNGEE. The CDR3 loop spans 16 amino acids. V trimming: 4 bases; J trimming: 2 bases; junction bases outside the gene matches: 4. The CDR3 here is CASSFRLAGGQETQYF. DNA for the CDR3: TGTGCCAGCAGCTTCCGACTAGCGGGAGGGCAAGAGACCCAGTACTTC.

This chain links TRBV5-1 with TRBJ2-7; D possibly corresponds to TRBD1 (7 bases). This CDR3 is 17 amino acids long. Germline V gene data show CDR1 as SGHRS and CDR2 as YFSETQ. Trimming pared 4 bases from V and 7 bases from J, leaving 27 bases between. CDR3 amino acids: CASSPNPGGSISWEQYF. CDR3 DNA sequence: TGCGCCAGCAGCCCTAATCCAGGGGGGAGTATTTCTTGGGAGCAGTACTTC.

The genes are TRBV7-6 and TRBJ2-7; D perhaps matches TRBD1 (5 bases). Germline loops: CDR1 SGHVS, CDR2 FNYEAQ. Trimming left V 4 bases short and J 2 bases short, with 15 bases between. CDR3 length equals 15 residues. The chain's CDR3 is CASSSRQGGAYEQYF. DNA for the CDR3: TGTGCCAGCAGCTCGAGGCAGGGCGGAGCCTACGAGCAGTACTTC.

The J gene is TRBJ2-1, the V gene TRBV29-1; D remains unclear. Germline lookup yields CDR1 SQVTM and CDR2 ANQGSEA. The CDR3 sequence is 13 residues long. Trimming pared 5 bases from V and 0 bases from J, leaving 8 bases between. The chain's CDR3 is CSVHKSSYNEQFF. CDR3 sequence (DNA): TGCAGCGTTCACAAGAGCTCCTACAATGAGCAGTTCTTC.

DNA for the CDR3: TGTGCCAGCAGTGATCTGGCGGGAGGGACCTACGAGCAGTACTTC. As protein: CASSDLAGGTYEQYF. The chain is built from TRBV6-1 and TRBJ2-7, with 9 positions matching TRBD2. Looked up from germline, CDR1 is MNHNS and CDR2 is SASEGT. V gave up 3 bases and J gave up 2 bases; unmatched junction bases: 5. CDR3 length: 15 amino acids.

The CDR3, as DNA: TGCGCCAGCAGCCAAGACAAACTAAGGGGGGCCGGGGAGCTGTTTTTT. Translation: CASSQDKLRGAGELFF. The chain uses TRBV4-3 and TRBJ2-2, with D perhaps being TRBD1 or TRBD2 (6 bases each). The V gene's germline CDR1 is LGHNA and CDR2 YSLEER. The CDR3 is 16 amino acids. V was trimmed by 0 bases and J by 6 bases, leaving 14 bases between them.

This chain joins TRBV7-9 and TRBJ2-2; 7 nucleotides align to TRBD2. The CDR3 length is 16 residues. CDR1 and CDR2 from the germline V gene are SEHNR and FQNEAQ (reference sequence). After removal of 5 bases from V and 1 base from J, the junction contained 7 bases not matched to a gene. CDR3 coding DNA: TGTGCCAGCAGCCCGCCGGGAGGACTGAACACCGGGGAGCTGTTTTTT. Protein product: CASSPPGGLNTGELFF.

The rearrangement links TRBV5-8 to TRBJ2-7; TRBD1 matches at 8 bases. The CDR3 length is 14 residues. J was trimmed by 5 bases and V by 2 bases; bases with no gene match: 6. The germline gives CDR1 SGHTS, CDR2 YDEGEE. CDR3 loop: CASSFYDRGDEQYF. CDR3 coding DNA: TGTGCCAGCAGCTTCTATGACAGGGGCGACGAGCAGTACTTC.

The chain couples TRBV7-8 to TRBJ2-1; 7 bases align to TRBD2. V was clipped by 4 bases and J by 5 bases; unmatched bases: 14. Germline CDR1 and CDR2: SGHVS and FQNEAQ. The CDR3 covers 17 residues. This CDR3 is CASSSPVAGHMDNEQFF. In DNA form, the CDR3 reads TGTGCCAGCAGCTCGCCCGTAGCGGGCCACATGGACAATGAGCAGTTCTTC.

The chain is built from TRBV5-4 and TRBJ1-1, with a weak D call TRBD1 (6 bases). The germline V gene encodes CDR1 SGHNT and CDR2 YYREEE (reference sequence). V was cut by 5 bases and J by 2 bases, with 13 bases left in between. This CDR3 region has 14 residues. CDR3 coding DNA: TGTGCCAGCAGTTATACAGGGTCCAACACTGAAGCTTTCTTT. Translating gives CASSYTGSNTEAFF.

CDR3 loop: CASSVLGGYTF. The DNA of the CDR3 is TGTGCCAGCAGCGTTTTGGGTGGCTACACCTTC. The rearrangement uses TRBV4-2 and TRBJ1-2; the D is unclear. V shed 5 bases and J shed 7 bases, with 8 bases lying between them. CDR3 size: 11 residues. Germline loops: CDR1 LGHNA, CDR2 YNFKEQ.

The CDR3 is CASSRLEGGEQYF. CDR3 coding DNA: TGCGCCAGCAGCCGGTTAGAGGGCGGGGAGCAGTACTTC. The gene calls are TRBV4-3 and TRBJ2-7, with D possibly matching TRBD2 (5 bases). The length of the CDR3 is 13 residues. Germline V gene lookup returns CDR1 LGHNA and CDR2 YSLEER. The V gene lost 4 bases and the J gene lost 7 bases, with 14 bases spanning the gap.

This clone was recorded once. V is TRBV6-5 and J is TRBJ2-2; D gene unclear. The V and J ends lost 6 bases and 3 bases respectively, with 8 bases between them. Germline-derived CDR1 and CDR2 are MNHEY and SVGAGI. This CDR3 has 13 residues. The CDR3 bases are TGTGCCAGCAGCCCGGAGTACACCGGGGAGCTGTTTTTT. This encodes CASSPEYTGELFF.

The chain links TRBV7-9 to TRBJ2-7; 7 nucleotides agree with TRBD2. The CDR3 is 15 residues long. Germline CDR1 and CDR2: SEHNR and FQNEAQ (reference sequence). The ends lost 4 bases at V and 3 bases at J; junction bases unmatched: 9. For the CDR3, the DNA is TGTGCCAGCAGCTCGGGAGGAGGGGTGGGCTACGAGCAGTACTTC. Its translation is CASSSGGGVGYEQYF.

This chain joins TRBV5-6 and TRBJ2-4; D could derive from TRBD1 or TRBD2 (5 bases each). Trimming removed 1 base from V and 0 bases from J, with 20 bases in between. The CDR3 covers 19 residues. Germline CDR1 is SGHDT and CDR2 is YYEEEE. CDR3 region: CASSLYPRGPEIAKNIQYF. CDR3 sequence (DNA): TGTGCCAGCAGCTTGTATCCCCGGGGACCAGAGATAGCCAAAAACATTCAGTACTTC.

About this clone: At one end, the junction sequence differs from germline, possibly due to a read error. V gene TRBV2 combines with J gene TRBJ1-1, with a possible D match to TRBD1 (6 bases). This CDR3 has 15 residues. From germline, CDR1 is SNHLY and CDR2 FYNNEI. For the CDR3, the DNA is TGTGCCAGCAGTGAACAGACCGGGACAAACAATGAAGCTTTCTTT. Translating gives CASSEQTGTNNEAFF.

The J gene is TRBJ2-2, the V gene TRBV5-6; no reliable D call. Per germline, CDR1 SGHDT and CDR2 YYEEEE. Trimming removed 4 bases from V and 8 bases from J, with 12 bases in between. The CDR3 sequence is 13 residues long. CDR3 sequence: CASSQQVAGELFF. CDR3 sequence (DNA): TGTGCCAGCAGCCAGCAGGTAGCTGGGGAGCTGTTTTTT. Combining the CDR3 with reference TRBV5-6 and TRBJ2-2 gives the whole variable domain DAGVTQSPTHLIKTRGQQVTLRCSPKSGHDTVSWYQQALGQGPQFIFQYYEEEERQRGNFPDRFSGHQFPNYSSELNVNALLLGDSALYLCASSQQVAGELFFGEGSRLTVL.

The V gene is TRBV7-8, the J gene TRBJ2-1, with 7 bases matching TRBD2. J was trimmed by 9 bases and V by 5 bases; bases with no gene match: 16. The CDR3 runs to 16 residues. Germline V lookup: CDR1 SGHVS, CDR2 FQNEAQ. This CDR3 reads CASSQGGLTRFTEQFF. The CDR3 DNA sequence: TGTGCCAGCAGCCAGGGAGGGTTAACGAGGTTTACTGAGCAGTTCTTC.

The chain is built from TRBV28 and TRBJ2-7; D is uncertain. The ends were cut back, 7 bases at V and 0 bases at J, with 13 bases in the middle. CDR3 length: 14 residues. The germline V gene has CDR1 MDHEN and CDR2 SYDVKM. CDR3 coding DNA: TGTGCCAGCACCGAGCGAGCGAGCTCCTACGAGCAGTACTTC. Protein sequence: CASTERASSYEQYF.

On this clone itself: Other DNA sequences from this sample encode an identical CDR3 as well. Here the CDR3 DNA reads TGTGCCAGCAGCTTAAATTACAATGAGCAGTTCTTC. Protein product: CASSLNYNEQFF. The chain carries TRBV7-9 and TRBJ2-1; D is ambiguous. V was trimmed by 2 bases and J by 4 bases, leaving 3 bases between them. From germline, CDR1 is SEHNR and CDR2 FQNEAQ (reference sequence). CDR3 size: 12 residues.